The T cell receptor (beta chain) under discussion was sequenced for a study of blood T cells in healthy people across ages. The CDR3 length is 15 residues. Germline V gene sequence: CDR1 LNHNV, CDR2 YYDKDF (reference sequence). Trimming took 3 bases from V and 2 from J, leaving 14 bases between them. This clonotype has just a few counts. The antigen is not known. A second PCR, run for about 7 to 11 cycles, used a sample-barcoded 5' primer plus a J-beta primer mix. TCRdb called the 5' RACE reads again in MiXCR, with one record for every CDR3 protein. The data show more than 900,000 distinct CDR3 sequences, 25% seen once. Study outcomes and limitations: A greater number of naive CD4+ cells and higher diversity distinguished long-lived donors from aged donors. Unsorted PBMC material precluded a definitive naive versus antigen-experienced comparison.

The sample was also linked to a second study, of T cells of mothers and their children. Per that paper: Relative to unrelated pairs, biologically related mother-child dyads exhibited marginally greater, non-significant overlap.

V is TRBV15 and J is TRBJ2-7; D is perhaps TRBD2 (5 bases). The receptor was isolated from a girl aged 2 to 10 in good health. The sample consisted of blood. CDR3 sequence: CATSRARLMPYEQYF. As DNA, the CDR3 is TGTGCCACCAGCAGGGCCCGACTAATGCCCTACGAGCAGTACTTC.